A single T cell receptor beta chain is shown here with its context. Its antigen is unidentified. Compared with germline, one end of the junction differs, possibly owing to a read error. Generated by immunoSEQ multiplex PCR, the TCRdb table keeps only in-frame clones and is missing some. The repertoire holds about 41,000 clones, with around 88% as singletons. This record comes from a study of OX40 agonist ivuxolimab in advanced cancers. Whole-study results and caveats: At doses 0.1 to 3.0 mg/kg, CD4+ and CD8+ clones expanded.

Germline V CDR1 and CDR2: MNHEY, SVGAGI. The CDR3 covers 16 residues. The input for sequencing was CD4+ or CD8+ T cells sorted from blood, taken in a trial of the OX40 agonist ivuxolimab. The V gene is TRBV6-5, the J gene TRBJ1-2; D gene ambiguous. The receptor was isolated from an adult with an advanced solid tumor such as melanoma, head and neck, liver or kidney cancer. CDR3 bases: TGTGCCAGCAGATACTCGGATGAGGATCCTATAGGGGGCTACACCTTC. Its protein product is CASRYSDEDPIGGYTF.